This T cell receptor (beta chain) is from a study of metastatic and nonmetastatic thyroid tumors. TCRdb re-clonotyped the PCR reads through MiXCR. The sample records about 26,000 clones, roughly 24% being singletons. The junction had 10 bases not matched to a gene; V was cut back by 3 bases and J by 5 bases. In germline, CDR1 is SNHLY, CDR2 FYNNEI. The CDR3 sequence is 15 residues long. Each patient came to thyroid surgery without any prior treatment (of any kind). This clone has just a few counts. The chain recombines TRBV2 with TRBJ2-7; 7 nucleotides match TRBD2. The TCR comes from a female donor with papillary thyroid cancer or a benign thyroid nodule (not recorded which). Some clones in this sample may be carry-over from other donors' samples. The sample taken for sequencing was blood. CDR3 loop: CASSEVGGRSDEQYF. The CDR3, as DNA: TGTGCCAGCAGTGAGGTGGGCGGGAGAAGCGACGAGCAGTACTTC.